The 20 T cell receptor beta chains below all came from one sample that was sequenced in a study of T cell repertoires in cytomegalovirus infection. TCRdb processed the reads anew with MiXCR; each CDR3 protein has one entry. Among some 390,000 distinct CDR3 sequences listed, about a sixth were seen once. The sequenced material came from PBMCs. Source of these receptors: a human donor in good health (CMV status not recorded). Some clones in this sample may be carry-over from other donors' samples.

The rearrangement joins TRBV6-5 to TRBJ2-6, with a possible D match to TRBD2 (6 bases). The ends were cut back, 6 bases at V and 4 bases at J, with 22 bases in the middle. The CDR3 has 18 amino acids. Germline V lookup: CDR1 MNHEY, CDR2 SVGAGI. The DNA for the CDR3 is TGTGCCAGCAGCCCACTTCCGGGGGTCGGGTCGGGGGCCAACGTCCTGACTTTC. As protein: CASSPLPGVGSGANVLTF.

This chain joins TRBV2 and TRBJ1-5; D possibly corresponds to TRBD1 (5 bases). This CDR3 has 14 residues. CDR1 and CDR2 (germline): SNHLY, FYNNEI. Between the trimmed V and J ends, which lost 2 bases and 9 bases, there was a span of 14 bases. The CDR3 DNA is TGTGCCAGCAGTGAAATCGGGACCGGAGGGCCCCAGCATTTT. As protein: CASSEIGTGGPQHF.

The sample holds many counts of this clonotype. The V gene is TRBV7-6, the J gene TRBJ2-7; TRBD1 matches at 7 bases. This CDR3 is built from 15 residues. Germline V gene data show CDR1 as SGHVS and CDR2 as FNYEAQ. With V trimmed by 6 bases and J by 3 bases, 11 bases remained unmatched. The CDR3 region has the DNA TGTGCCAGCAGTCCCACAGGGGTGGGGGACTACGAGCAGTACTTC. As protein: CASSPTGVGDYEQYF. Supplemented by reference TRBV7-6 and TRBJ2-7, the full variable domain reads GAGVSQSPRYKVTKRGQDVALRCDPISGHVSLYWYRQALGQGPEFLTYFNYEAQQDKSGLPNDRFSAERPEGSISTLTIQRTEQRDSAMYRCASSPTGVGDYEQYFGPGTRLTVT.

J is TRBJ1-5 and V is TRBV18; D not certain. The CDR3 is 15 residues long. V was cut by 3 bases and J by 3 bases, with 12 bases left in between. Germline V CDR1 and CDR2: KGHSH, LQKENI. CDR3 in DNA: TGTGCCAGCTCACCCAACGCAGGTTCCAATCAGCCCCAGCATTTT. Its translation: CASSPNAGSNQPQHF.

The V and J genes are TRBV6-1 and TRBJ1-5; D is undetermined. V lost 0 bases to trimming and J lost 1 base, with 7 bases between them. The germline V gene encodes CDR1 MNHNS and CDR2 SASEGT. The CDR3 consists of 15 residues. Written as DNA, the CDR3 is TGTGCCAGCAGTGAAGCAGCGCGCAGCAATCAGCCCCAGCATTTT. Its translation: CASSEAARSNQPQHF.

The chain joins TRBV18 to TRBJ2-3; possible D gene TRBD1, 5 bases. CDR1 and CDR2 from the germline V gene are KGHSH and LQKENI. CDR3 length equals 15 residues. The V and J ends lost 1 base and 1 base respectively, with 9 bases between them. Here the CDR3 DNA reads TGTGCCAGCTCACCACGACAGTCCGGCACAGATACGCAGTATTTT. Its translation is CASSPRQSGTDTQYF.

This clonotype has a count of ten or more. This chain links TRBV28 with TRBJ1-2; tentatively, D is TRBD1 (6 bases). Germline CDR1 MDHEN, CDR2 SYDVKM. V lost 3 bases, J lost 4 bases, and 15 bases lay in between. This CDR3 region has 15 residues. CDR3 amino acids: CASSFPGAQGYGYTF. In DNA form, the CDR3 reads TGTGCCAGCAGTTTCCCGGGGGCGCAAGGCTATGGCTACACCTTC.

This chain connects TRBV10-3 to TRBJ2-2; D not resolved. CDR1 is ENHRY and CDR2 is SYGVKD in the germline V gene. This CDR3 comprises 13 residues. The V gene lost 1 base and the J gene lost 4 bases, with 4 bases spanning the gap. CDR3 region: CAISEWTTGELFF. DNA for the CDR3: TGTGCCATCAGTGAGTGGACCACCGGGGAGCTGTTTTTT.

This chain uses TRBV18 with TRBJ2-6; TRBD2 is a possible D gene (6 bases). The CDR3 covers 18 residues. The germline V gene has CDR1 KGHSH and CDR2 LQKENI. V was shortened by 1 base and J by 0 bases, with 13 bases between the two germline ends. The CDR3 DNA is TGTGCCAGCTCACCACAATCATCCGGGAGCTCTGGGGCCAACGTCCTGACTTTC. This encodes CASSPQSSGSSGANVLTF. The full variable domain, its missing parts supplied by reference TRBV18 and TRBJ2-6, is NAGVMQNPRHLVRRRGQEARLRCSPMKGHSHVYWYRQLPEEGLKFMVYLQKENIIDESGMPKERFSAEFPKEGPSILRIQQVVRGDSAAYFCASSPQSSGSSGANVLTFGAGSRLTVL.

This chain joins TRBV28 and TRBJ1-5, with no clear D. The CDR3 runs 14 residues. Germline V CDR1 and CDR2: MDHEN, SYDVKM. V was clipped by 7 bases and J by 0 bases, with 10 bases between them. CDR3 nucleotide sequence: TGTGCCAGCATGTCCTTTTATAGCAATCAGCCCCAGCATTTT. Translated: CASMSFYSNQPQHF. Drawing the rest from reference TRBV28 and TRBJ1-5, the complete variable domain is DVKVTQSSRYLVKRTGEKVFLECVQDMDHENMFWYRQDPGLGLRLIYFSYDVKMKEKGDIPEGYSVSREKKERFSLILESASTNQTSMYLCASMSFYSNQPQHFGDGTRLSIL.

This clonotype has just one count. A much larger clone differs from this one at a single base, so this may be a read error. V usage is TRBV27 and J usage is TRBJ2-7; D gene unclear. This CDR3 is 12 amino acids long. Trimming took off 9 bases at V and 2 bases at J, with 11 bases between the two ends. Germline V gene lookup returns CDR1 MNHEY and CDR2 SMNVEV (reference sequence). DNA of the CDR3: TGTGCCAGACACTTGGTTCCCTACGAGCAGTACTTC. Translation: CARHLVPYEQYF.

This clonotype was observed many times. The chain uses TRBV7-8 and TRBJ1-3; no clear D. With 0 bases removed from V and 0 bases from J, the gap between germline ends came to 9 bases. The CDR3 has 16 amino acids. Germline V gene sequence: CDR1 SGHVS, CDR2 FQNEAQ. CDR3 in amino acids: CASSLAFVSSGNTIYF. The CDR3 nucleotides read TGTGCCAGCAGCTTAGCGTTTGTTAGCTCTGGAAACACCATATATTTT.

This clonotype has just a few counts. V usage is TRBV7-2 and J usage is TRBJ2-3; tentatively, D is TRBD2 (6 bases). The CDR3 runs 15 residues. The V gene lost 1 base and the J gene lost 6 bases, with 14 bases spanning the gap. The germline V gene encodes CDR1 SGHTA and CDR2 FQGNSA. The CDR3 nucleotides read TGTGCCAGCAGCTTAGTTCCGGGAGCTGAGGATACGCAGTATTTT. It yields the protein CASSLVPGAEDTQYF.

This clonotype was recorded at least ten times. The CDR3 spells CASSLGELDSEQFF. The CDR3 region has the DNA TGTGCCAGCAGCTTGGGGGAGCTGGATAGTGAGCAGTTCTTC. The rearrangement uses TRBV5-5 and TRBJ2-1; possible D gene TRBD2, 5 bases. In germline, CDR1 is SGHKS, CDR2 YYEKEE (reference sequence). V was cut by 0 bases and J by 9 bases, with 13 bases left in between. CDR3 size: 14 residues.

There are many counts of this clonotype. The rearrangement links TRBV7-2 to TRBJ2-5, with 8 bases identical to TRBD2. The CDR3 totals 16 residues. The germline V gene has CDR1 SGHTA and CDR2 FQGNSA. With 2 bases clipped from V and 5 bases from J, the junction kept 10 bases outside the gene matches. CDR3 sequence (DNA): TGTGCCAGCAGCTTAAGAACGGGGGGGGCTGGGGAGACCCAGTACTTC. Its protein product is CASSLRTGGAGETQYF. The full variable domain, completed using reference TRBV7-2 and TRBJ2-5, is GAGVSQSPSNKVTEKGKDVELRCDPISGHTALYWYRQSLGQGLEFLIYFQGNSAPDKSGLPSDRFSAERTGGSVSTLTIQRTQQEDSAVYLCASSLRTGGAGETQYFGPGTRLLVL.

In this sample, this clonotype turned up many times. This chain links TRBV7-2 with TRBJ2-6; no definite D call. Germline V lookup: CDR1 SGHTA, CDR2 FQGNSA. The CDR3 has 13 residues. The ends were cut back, 5 bases at V and 5 bases at J, with 7 bases in the middle. The CDR3 sequence is CASSLGWANVLTF. CDR3 bases: TGTGCCAGCAGCCTGGGTTGGGCCAACGTCCTGACTTTC.

This clonotype was seen a handful of times. The chain links TRBV12-3 or TRBV12-4 to TRBJ2-6, with 11 bases that match TRBD1. V was clipped by 6 bases and J by 2 bases; unmatched bases: 3. The CDR3 length is 16 residues. For the CDR3, the DNA is TGTGCCAGCAGAGGGACAGGGGGGGCTGGGGCCAACGTCCTGACTTTC. Translating it yields CASRGTGGAGANVLTF.

V and J are TRBV29-1 and TRBJ2-4, with a weak D call TRBD2 (5 bases). Germline V lookup: CDR1 SQVTM, CDR2 ANQGSEA. V lost 8 bases and J 1 base, leaving 21 bases between the germline ends. This CDR3 region has 16 residues. CDR3 in DNA: TGCAGCCCAATGATAAGCGGTCGTGGGGCCAAAAACATTCAGTACTTC. Protein: CSPMISGRGAKNIQYF. The whole variable domain, filled in from reference TRBV29-1 and TRBJ2-4, reads SAVISQKPSRDICQRGTSLTIQCQVDSQVTMMFWYRQQPGQSLTLIATANQGSEATYESGFVIDKFPISRPNLTFSTLTVSNMSPEDSSIYLCSPMISGRGAKNIQYFGAGTRLSVL.

This chain joins TRBV12-3 or TRBV12-4 and TRBJ1-3; D remains ambiguous. CDR3 size: 14 residues. V lost 3 bases and J lost 4, with 10 bases in between. The CDR3, as DNA: TGTGCCAGCAGTTTCGCCACCCAAGGAAACACCATATATTTT. It yields the protein CASSFATQGNTIYF.

This clonotype was picked up many times. The V and J genes are TRBV7-2 and TRBJ1-3; TRBD1 matches at 9 bases. The junction had 5 bases not matched to a gene; V was cut back by 0 bases and J by 8 bases. This CDR3 contains 15 residues. Looked up from germline, CDR1 is SGHTA and CDR2 is FQGNSA. Here the CDR3 reads CASSLAGTGTHTIYF. The CDR3, as DNA: TGTGCCAGCAGCTTAGCCGGGACAGGGACACACACCATATATTTT.